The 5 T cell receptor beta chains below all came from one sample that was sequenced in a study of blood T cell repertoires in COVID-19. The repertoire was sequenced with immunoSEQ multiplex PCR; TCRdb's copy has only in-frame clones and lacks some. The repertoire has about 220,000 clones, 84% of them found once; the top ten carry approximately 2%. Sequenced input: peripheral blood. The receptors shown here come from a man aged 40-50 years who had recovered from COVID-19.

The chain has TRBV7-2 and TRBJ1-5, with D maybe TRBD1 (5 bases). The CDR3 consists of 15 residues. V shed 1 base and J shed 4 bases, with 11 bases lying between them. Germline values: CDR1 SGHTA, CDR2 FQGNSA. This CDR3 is CASSLGAAGNQPQHF. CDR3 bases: TGTGCCAGCAGCTTAGGGGCGGCAGGGAATCAGCCCCAGCATTTT.

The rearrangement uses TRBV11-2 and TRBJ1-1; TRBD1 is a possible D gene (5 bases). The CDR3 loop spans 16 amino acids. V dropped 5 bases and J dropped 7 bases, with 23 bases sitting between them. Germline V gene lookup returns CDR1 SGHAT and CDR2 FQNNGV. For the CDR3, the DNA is TGTGCCAGCAGCCTTAGGGGTTCGACGCCGCGGAGTGAAGCTTTCTTT. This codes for CASSLRGSTPRSEAFF.

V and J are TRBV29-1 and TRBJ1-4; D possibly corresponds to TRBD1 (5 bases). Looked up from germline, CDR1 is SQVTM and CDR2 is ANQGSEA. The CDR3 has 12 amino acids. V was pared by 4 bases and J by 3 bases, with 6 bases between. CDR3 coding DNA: TGCAGCGTTGCAGGGCCTAATGAAAAACTGTTTTTT. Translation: CSVAGPNEKLFF. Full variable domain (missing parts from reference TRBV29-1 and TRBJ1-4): SAVISQKPSRDICQRGTSLTIQCQVDSQVTMMFWYRQQPGQSLTLIATANQGSEATYESGFVIDKFPISRPNLTFSTLTVSNMSPEDSSIYLCSVAGPNEKLFFGSGTQLSVL.

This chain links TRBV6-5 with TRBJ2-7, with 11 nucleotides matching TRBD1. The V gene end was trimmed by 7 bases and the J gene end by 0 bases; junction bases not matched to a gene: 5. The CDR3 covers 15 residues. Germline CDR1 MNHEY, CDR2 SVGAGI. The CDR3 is CASTSGTGGSYEQYF. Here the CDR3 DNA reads TGTGCCAGCACTTCCGGGACAGGGGGCTCCTACGAGCAGTACTTC.

Here the CDR3 reads CAWSVGAQGDRPQHF. CDR3 bases: TGTGCCTGGAGTGTAGGGGCACAAGGGGATCGGCCCCAGCATTTT. The V call is TRBV30, the J call TRBJ1-5; D possibly corresponds to TRBD1 (5 bases). The CDR3 contains 15 residues. Germline V gene sequence: CDR1 GTSNPN, CDR2 SVGIG (reference sequence). The ends were cut back, 0 bases at V and 9 bases at J, with 18 bases in the middle.